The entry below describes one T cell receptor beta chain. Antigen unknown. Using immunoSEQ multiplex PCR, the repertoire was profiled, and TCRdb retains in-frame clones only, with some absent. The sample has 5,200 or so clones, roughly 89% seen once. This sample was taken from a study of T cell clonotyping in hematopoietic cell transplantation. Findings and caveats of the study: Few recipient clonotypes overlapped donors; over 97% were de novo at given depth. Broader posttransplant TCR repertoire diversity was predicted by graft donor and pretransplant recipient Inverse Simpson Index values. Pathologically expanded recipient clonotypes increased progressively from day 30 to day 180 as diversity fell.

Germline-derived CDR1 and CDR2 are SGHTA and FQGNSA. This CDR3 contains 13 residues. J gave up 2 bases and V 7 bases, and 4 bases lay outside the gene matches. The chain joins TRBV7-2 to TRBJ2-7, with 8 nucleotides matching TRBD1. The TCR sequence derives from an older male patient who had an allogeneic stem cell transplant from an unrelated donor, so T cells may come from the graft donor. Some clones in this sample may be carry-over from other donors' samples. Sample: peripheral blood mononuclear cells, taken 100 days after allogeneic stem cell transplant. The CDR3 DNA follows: TGTGCCAGCAAACCAGGGGGCCCCTACGAGCAGTACTTC. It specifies CASKPGGPYEQYF.